This TCR beta chain was captured by sequencing in a study of siplizumab effects on memory and regulatory T cells. Study-wide points: Roughly 80-97% of proliferating CD4+ or CD8+ clones lacked an assignable naive or memory phenotype. Most alloreactive clones went unmapped to unstimulated subsets; only a minor fraction mapped. Unstimulated naive T cells seemed to show more diversity than memory cells did, and they also seemed to be among the major contributors to the alloresponse.

In the case of this clone: Its target is not known.

Roughly 10^5 TCR templates per sample were sequenced. The assay was immunoSEQ multiplex PCR, and TCRdb's table has in-frame clones only and misses some. The sample comprises 70,000 to 95,000 clones, 70% to 90% of which are singletons, and more than 14% rests with the top ten. Germline V gene data show CDR1 as KGHSH and CDR2 as LQKENI. The CDR3 is 15 residues long. After removal of 3 bases from V and 0 bases from J, the junction contained 2 bases not matched to a gene. This clonotype originated in a human donor in good health. V gene TRBV18 combines with J gene TRBJ2-3; 8 bases align to TRBD1. Sequencing input: CD4+ T cells sorted from blood. In nucleotides, the CDR3 is TGTGCCAGCTCACCCGACAGGGGAAGCACAGATACGCAGTATTTT. Its protein is CASSPDRGSTDTQYF.